The next 25 T cell receptor beta chains were all read from a single sample in a study of OX40 agonist ivuxolimab in advanced cancers. Libraries were prepared by immunoSEQ multiplex PCR; TCRdb keeps only in-frame clonotypes and omits some of them. Of some 70,000 clones listed, about nine tenths were seen once; the top ten hold about 0.31%. The sample consisted of CD4+ or CD8+ T cells sorted from blood, taken in a trial of the OX40 agonist ivuxolimab. The source is an adult with an advanced solid tumor such as melanoma, head and neck, liver or kidney cancer.

J is TRBJ2-3 and V is TRBV27, with 10 bases that match TRBD2. From germline, CDR1 is MNHEY and CDR2 SMNVEV (reference sequence). There are 19 residues in the CDR3. V was pared by 1 base and J by 0 bases, with 10 bases of the junction left unmatched. In nucleotides, the CDR3 is TGTGCCAGCAGTTTATTACCCCTAACTAGCGGGACTAGCACAGATACGCAGTATTTT. It translates to CASSLLPLTSGTSTDTQYF.

The chain uses TRBV19 and TRBJ1-3, with TRBD1 matching 11 bases. Trimming removed 5 bases from V and 4 bases from J; junction bases left unmatched: 7. The CDR3 has 16 amino acids. Germline values: CDR1 LNHDA, CDR2 SQIVND (reference sequence). In DNA, the CDR3 is TGTGCCAGTAGTGTCGGGACAGGGGGTTCCGGAAACACCATATATTTT. Encoded protein: CASSVGTGGSGNTIYF.

The chain uses TRBV7-9 and TRBJ1-1, with D possibly being TRBD1 (5 bases). Per the germline V gene, CDR1 is SEHNR and CDR2 is FQNEAQ (reference sequence). The CDR3 has 13 amino acids. The V end was cut by 4 bases, the J end by 1 base, with 7 bases between. The CDR3 nucleotides are TGTGCCAGCAGCTGGGGGGAGAACACTGAAGCTTTCTTT. Its translation: CASSWGENTEAFF.

The CDR3 nucleotides are TGTGCCAGCAGCTTGTGGACGGCAGGGGGGTTGGATGAGCAGTTCTTC. Its translation: CASSLWTAGGLDEQFF. The chain recombines TRBV27 with TRBJ2-1; D might be TRBD1 (7 bases). This CDR3 region has 16 residues. Germline V gene data show CDR1 as MNHEY and CDR2 as SMNVEV (reference sequence). Trimming removed 6 bases at V and 8 bases at J, with 23 bases between.

The chain joins TRBV2 to TRBJ1-5, with no clear D. The CDR3 extends over 16 amino acids. Trimming took off 4 bases at V and 5 bases at J, with 18 bases between the two ends. From germline, CDR1 is SNHLY and CDR2 FYNNEI. The CDR3 DNA reads as TGTGCCAGCAGTGGAAAACCGGGGAAGATATATCAGCCCCAGCATTTT. This sequence encodes CASSGKPGKIYQPQHF. The variable domain in full, completed from reference TRBV2 and TRBJ1-5, reads EPEVTQTPSHQVTQMGQEVILRCVPISNHLYFYWYRQILGQKVEFLVSFYNNEISEKSEIFDDQFSVERPDGSNFTLKIRSTKLEDSAMYFCASSGKPGKIYQPQHFGDGTRLSIL.

The chain recombines TRBV5-4 with TRBJ1-2, with TRBD1 matching over 10 bases. Germline CDR1 is SGHNT and CDR2 is YYREEE (reference sequence). With V trimmed by 4 bases and J by 7 bases, 10 bases remained unmatched. The CDR3 runs to 15 residues. CDR3 residues: CASSRRQGAITGYTF. Here the CDR3 DNA reads TGTGCCAGCAGCAGACGACAGGGGGCCATTACTGGCTACACCTTC.

This rearrangement joins TRBV30 to TRBJ1-5; no reliable D call. Trimming shortened V by 5 bases and J by 0 bases, and 8 bases separated the two germline ends. The CDR3 covers 13 residues. CDR1 GTSNPN and CDR2 SVGIG come from the germline V gene (reference sequence). The CDR3: CAWASSSNQPQHF. The DNA for the CDR3 is TGTGCCTGGGCGTCAAGTAGCAATCAGCCCCAGCATTTT.

The V gene is TRBV2, the J gene TRBJ2-2, with 7 nucleotides matching TRBD1. Looked up from germline, CDR1 is SNHLY and CDR2 is FYNNEI. V lost 7 bases, J lost 8 bases, and 10 bases stayed unmatched. The CDR3 has 14 amino acids. CDR3 in amino acids: CASIQNEGAGELFF. In DNA, the CDR3 is TGTGCCAGCATTCAAAATGAGGGGGCAGGGGAGCTGTTTTTT.

The chain links TRBV5-1 to TRBJ1-2, with D possibly being TRBD1 (5 bases). Germline CDR1 is SGHRS and CDR2 is YFSETQ. The CDR3 has 12 residues. V dropped 0 bases and J dropped 7 bases, with 7 bases sitting between them. CDR3 in amino acids: CASSLDGAGYTF. In DNA, the CDR3 is TGCGCCAGCAGCTTGGATGGGGCTGGCTACACCTTC.

The V gene is TRBV29-1, the J gene TRBJ2-7; 9 bases agree with TRBD1. The CDR3 loop spans 11 amino acids. V shed 7 bases and J 5 bases; nucleotides not matched to a gene: 3. CDR1 and CDR2 from the germline V gene are SQVTM and ANQGSEA. CDR3 nucleotide sequence: TGCAGCGCGGACAGGGGCCACGAGCAGTACTTC. Translating it yields CSADRGHEQYF.

The chain recombines TRBV6-5 with TRBJ2-1, with D unclear. Germline V gene data show CDR1 as MNHEY and CDR2 as SVGAGI. V was pared by 0 bases and J by 8 bases, with 11 bases between. The CDR3 spans 14 residues. CDR3 nucleotides: TGTGCCAGCAGTTACTCAGCGAGAGTCGATGAGCAGTTCTTC. Translated, it gives CASSYSARVDEQFF.

The V and J genes are TRBV18 and TRBJ1-1; D is unclear. Looked up from germline, CDR1 is KGHSH and CDR2 is LQKENI. The V and J ends lost 4 bases and 0 bases respectively, with 18 bases between them. The CDR3 is 17 amino acids. The DNA of the CDR3 is TGTGCCAGCTCACAAATCCCGGGATTGGGAATGAACACTGAAGCTTTCTTT. It specifies CASSQIPGLGMNTEAFF.

CDR3 sequence reads: CASSSPRGRIAANYEQYF. DNA of the CDR3: TGTGCCAGCAGTTCCCCCAGGGGGAGGATAGCAGCTAACTACGAGCAGTACTTC. The chain carries TRBV28 and TRBJ2-7; the D gene is possibly TRBD1 (7 bases). This CDR3 contains 18 residues. Looked up from germline, CDR1 is MDHEN and CDR2 is SYDVKM. Trimming stripped 4 bases from V and 3 bases from J, with 25 bases between.

This sequence joins TRBV7-9 and TRBJ1-1, with D possibly being TRBD1 (5 bases). Germline CDR1 reads SEHNR; CDR2 reads FQNEAQ (reference sequence). The CDR3 contains 14 residues. Trimming took off 1 base at V and 7 bases at J, with 13 bases between the two ends. CDR3 in amino acids: CASSLGDGLVEAFF. CDR3 bases: TGTGCCAGCAGCTTAGGGGACGGCCTCGTTGAAGCTTTCTTT.

The chain is built from TRBV6-4 and TRBJ2-3; the D is unclear. Germline V gene sequence: CDR1 MRHNA, CDR2 SNTAGT. This CDR3 contains 13 residues. The ends were cut back, 5 bases at V and 5 bases at J, with 11 bases in the middle. The CDR3 region has the DNA TGTGCCAGCAGTATGATCCCCAAAGATACGCAGTATTTT. Its translation: CASSMIPKDTQYF.

This clone appeared a single time. V gene TRBV18 combines with J gene TRBJ2-3, with 10 nucleotides matching TRBD2. J gave up 0 bases and V 1 base, and 7 bases lay outside the gene matches. Germline V gene data show CDR1 as KGHSH and CDR2 as LQKENI. CDR3 length equals 18 residues. The CDR3 reads CASSPLASGSKSTDTQYF. In nucleotides, the CDR3 is TGTGCCAGCTCACCACTGGCTAGCGGGAGCAAAAGCACAGATACGCAGTATTTT.

This sequence joins TRBV5-8 and TRBJ1-5; D uncertain. The V gene's germline CDR1 is SGHTS and CDR2 YDEGEE. The CDR3 runs 17 residues. V lost 4 bases to trimming and J lost 6 bases, with 23 bases between them. CDR3 DNA: TGTGCCAGCAGCCCACTTCAAGGGCGGAAATGGGGTCAGCCCCAGCATTTT. The encoded protein is CASSPLQGRKWGQPQHF.

The CDR3 spells CASSQGVNTEAFF. CDR3 nucleotide sequence: TGTGCCAGCTCACAGGGGGTAAACACTGAAGCTTTCTTT. V is TRBV7-3 and J is TRBJ1-1; 8 bases match TRBD1. Germline CDR1 and CDR2: SGHTA and FQGTGA. With 8 bases clipped from V and 2 bases from J, the junction kept 4 bases outside the gene matches. The CDR3 length is 13 residues.

V and J are TRBV19 and TRBJ2-3; D may be TRBD2 (5 bases). The V end lost 6 bases, the J end lost 4 bases, and 11 bases lay between the germline ends. Germline V gene data show CDR1 as LNHDA and CDR2 as SQIVND (reference sequence). The CDR3 is made up of 13 amino acids. The DNA of the CDR3 is TGTGCCAGTAGCGGGAAAAGGTCAGATACGCAGTATTTT. Encoded protein: CASSGKRSDTQYF.

Regarding this clone: The same CDR3 is also encoded by other DNA sequences in this sample. The chain carries TRBV4-1 and TRBJ2-2; no clear D. Germline V CDR1 and CDR2: MGHRA, YSYEKL. Trimming left V 4 bases short and J 6 bases short, with 9 bases between. This CDR3 region has 13 residues. The CDR3 bases are TGCGCCAGCAGCCTACTTGGTTCCGGGGAGCTGTTTTTT. Protein sequence: CASSLLGSGELFF.

Written as DNA, the CDR3 is TGTGCCAGCAGAATCCCGGACAGAAACGGAACCTACGAGCAGTACTTC. Translated, it gives CASRIPDRNGTYEQYF. The chain links TRBV27 to TRBJ2-7, with D possibly being TRBD1 (6 bases). The germline V and J ends were trimmed by 6 bases and 2 bases, with 20 bases remaining between them. Germline values: CDR1 MNHEY, CDR2 SMNVEV (reference sequence). The CDR3 is 16 amino acids.

The chain uses TRBV6-1 and TRBJ1-1; D is possibly TRBD1 (5 bases). Per germline, CDR1 MNHNS and CDR2 SASEGT. The CDR3 length is 17 residues. Trimming removed 4 bases from V and 3 bases from J, with 21 bases in between. The CDR3 here is CASSGTGTGPWDTEAFF. DNA for the CDR3: TGTGCCAGCAGTGGGACGGGGACGGGCCCCTGGGACACTGAAGCTTTCTTT.

The rearrangement joins TRBV5-1 to TRBJ1-2; D not resolved. Germline V lookup: CDR1 SGHRS, CDR2 YFSETQ. The CDR3 covers 12 residues. The germline V and J ends were trimmed by 3 bases and 8 bases, with 11 bases remaining between them. CDR3 protein: CASSWPEQGYTF. The CDR3 DNA follows: TGCGCCAGCAGCTGGCCCGAGCAGGGCTACACCTTC.

This sequence joins TRBV11-2 and TRBJ1-5, with a weak D call TRBD1 (5 bases). V lost 4 bases and J 5 bases, leaving 18 bases between the germline ends. Germline V CDR1 and CDR2: SGHAT, FQNNGV. The CDR3 is made up of 16 amino acids. The CDR3: CASSSPGLPEDQPQHF. For the CDR3, the DNA is TGTGCCAGCAGCTCACCGGGACTGCCGGAGGATCAGCCCCAGCATTTT.

The chain links TRBV5-5 to TRBJ1-1; 7 nucleotides agree with TRBD1. The V and J ends lost 4 bases and 5 bases, in that order; junction bases with no gene match: 14. The germline V gene has CDR1 SGHKS and CDR2 YYEKEE (reference sequence). This CDR3 region has 16 residues. The CDR3 nucleotides read TGTGCCAGCAGCGCAGAAACCCAGACAGGGTCAACTGAAGCTTTCTTT. Its protein is CASSAETQTGSTEAFF.